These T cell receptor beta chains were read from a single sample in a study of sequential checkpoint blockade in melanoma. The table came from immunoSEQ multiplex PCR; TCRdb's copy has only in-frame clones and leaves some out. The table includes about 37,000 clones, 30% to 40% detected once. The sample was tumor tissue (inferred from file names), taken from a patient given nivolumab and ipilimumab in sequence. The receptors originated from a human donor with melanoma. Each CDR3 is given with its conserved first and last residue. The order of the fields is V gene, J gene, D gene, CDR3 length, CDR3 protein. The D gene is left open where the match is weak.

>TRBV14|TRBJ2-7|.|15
CASSQGTTILYEQYF
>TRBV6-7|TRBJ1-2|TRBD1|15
CASSFSPQGEGGYTF
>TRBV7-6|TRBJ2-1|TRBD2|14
CASSLGNGRDEQFF
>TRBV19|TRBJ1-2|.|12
CASGGDFYGYTF
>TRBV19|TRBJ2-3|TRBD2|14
CASRTSGMGDTQYF
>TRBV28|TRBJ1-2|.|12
CASSLDGHGYTF
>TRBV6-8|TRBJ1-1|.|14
CAITNEKRDTEAFF
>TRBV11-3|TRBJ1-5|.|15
CASSLSGTDLKPQHF
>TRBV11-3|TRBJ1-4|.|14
CASSLTATNEKLFF
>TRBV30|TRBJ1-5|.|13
CAWGKGVNQPQHF
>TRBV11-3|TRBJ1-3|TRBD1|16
CASSSRQGNSGNTIYF
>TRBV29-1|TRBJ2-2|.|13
CSVDDGRTGELFF
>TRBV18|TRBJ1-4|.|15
CASALLRGGGEKLFF
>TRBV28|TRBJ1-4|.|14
CASSVPLGSEKLFF
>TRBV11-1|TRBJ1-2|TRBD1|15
CASSSDRGLWKGYTF
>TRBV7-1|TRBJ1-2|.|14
CASSLERGVYGYTF
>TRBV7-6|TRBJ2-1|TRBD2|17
CASTPGRVGTNYNEQFF
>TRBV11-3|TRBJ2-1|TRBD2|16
CASSPLAGVVYNEQFF
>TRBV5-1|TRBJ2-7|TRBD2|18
CASSLATTSGSTSYEQYF
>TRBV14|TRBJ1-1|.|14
CASSPTGWVTEAFF
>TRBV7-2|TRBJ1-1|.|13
CASSSTGEGEAFF
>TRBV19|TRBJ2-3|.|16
CATASRGGLNTDTQYF
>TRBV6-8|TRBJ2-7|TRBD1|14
CASKLQDRSYEQYF
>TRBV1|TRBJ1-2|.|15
CASSQGDRVDYGYTF
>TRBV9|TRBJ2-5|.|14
CASSEALRGQPPYF
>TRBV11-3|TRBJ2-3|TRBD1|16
CASSPRDRGSTDTQYF
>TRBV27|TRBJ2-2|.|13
CASSFPDSGELFF